This T cell receptor beta chain was identified during a study of blood T cell repertoires in COVID-19. Across the whole study: From the United States, Italy and Spain came samples of acute and convalescent COVID-19. Sample material is recorded as cDNA or gDNA derived from T cells, B-cell-depleted T cells, or PBMCs.

Authors' methods: Counts of nucleated cells, estimated from reference gene primer amplification, were obtained. Produced via immunoSEQ multiplex PCR; TCRdb's table is partial and in-frame only. D and trimming were read from the DNA, whereas the V and J calls and clone size are those reported in that table. The sample has about half a million clones; approximately 83% are singletons. J gave up 3 bases and V 5 bases, and 8 bases lay outside the gene matches. The CDR3 is 16 amino acids. Germline CDR1 reads MDHEN; CDR2 reads SYDVKM. This chain joins TRBV28 and TRBJ2-2; 8 bases are a match to TRBD2. The material sequenced was peripheral blood. This receptor was taken from a human donor in a cohort sampled during active COVID-19. This chain's CDR3 is CASSTTSGGYTGELFF. CDR3 DNA: TGTGCCAGCAGTACTACTAGCGGAGGGTACACCGGGGAGCTGTTTTTT.